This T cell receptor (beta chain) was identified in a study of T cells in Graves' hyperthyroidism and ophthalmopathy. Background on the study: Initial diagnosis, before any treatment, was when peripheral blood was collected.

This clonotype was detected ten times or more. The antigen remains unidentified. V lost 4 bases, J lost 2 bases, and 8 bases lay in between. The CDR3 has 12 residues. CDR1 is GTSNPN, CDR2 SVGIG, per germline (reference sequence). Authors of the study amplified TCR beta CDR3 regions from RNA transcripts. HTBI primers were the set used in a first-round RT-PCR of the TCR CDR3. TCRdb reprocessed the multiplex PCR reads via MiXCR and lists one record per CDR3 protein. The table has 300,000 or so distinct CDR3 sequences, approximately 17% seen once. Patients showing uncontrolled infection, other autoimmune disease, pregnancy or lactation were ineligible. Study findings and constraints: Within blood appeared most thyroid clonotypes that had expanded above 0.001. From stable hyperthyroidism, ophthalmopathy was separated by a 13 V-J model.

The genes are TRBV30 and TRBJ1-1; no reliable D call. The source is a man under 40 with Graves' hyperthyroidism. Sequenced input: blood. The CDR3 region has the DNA TGTGCCTGGACTCACAGAAACACTGAAGCTTTCTTT. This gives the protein CAWTHRNTEAFF.